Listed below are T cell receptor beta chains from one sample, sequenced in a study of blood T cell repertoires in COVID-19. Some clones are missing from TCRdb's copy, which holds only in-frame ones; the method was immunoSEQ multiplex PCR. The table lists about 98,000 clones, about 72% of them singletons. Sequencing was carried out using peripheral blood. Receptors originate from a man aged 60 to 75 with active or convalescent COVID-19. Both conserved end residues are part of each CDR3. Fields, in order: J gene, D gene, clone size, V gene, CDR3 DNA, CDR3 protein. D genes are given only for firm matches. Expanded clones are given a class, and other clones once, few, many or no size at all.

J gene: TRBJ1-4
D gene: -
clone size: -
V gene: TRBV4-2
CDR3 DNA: TGTGCCAGCAGCCAAGAGAGGGCGGTGGCTAATGAAAAACTGTTTTTT
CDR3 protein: CASSQERAVANEKLFF

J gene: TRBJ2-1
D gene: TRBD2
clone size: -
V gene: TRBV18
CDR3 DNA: TGTGCCAGCTCAATAACGAAACTAGCGGGGAATGAGCAGTTCTTC
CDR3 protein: CASSITKLAGNEQFF

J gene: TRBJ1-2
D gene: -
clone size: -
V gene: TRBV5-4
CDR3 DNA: TGTGCCAGCACTCCCGGAGGCAGAGCCTATAACTATGGCTACACCTTC
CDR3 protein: CASTPGGRAYNYGYTF

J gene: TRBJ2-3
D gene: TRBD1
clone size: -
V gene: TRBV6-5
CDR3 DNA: TGTGCCAGCAGTTGGGGGACAGAACACACAGATACGCAGTATTTT
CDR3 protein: CASSWGTEHTDTQYF

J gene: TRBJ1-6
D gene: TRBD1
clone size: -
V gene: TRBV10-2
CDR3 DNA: TGCGCCAGCAATCCGACAGGGAAGTCTGATTCACCCCTCCACTTT
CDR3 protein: CASNPTGKSDSPLHF

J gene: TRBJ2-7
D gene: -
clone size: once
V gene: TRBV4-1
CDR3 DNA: TGCGCCAGCAGCCATTCTCCTGGCCACGAGCAGTACTTC
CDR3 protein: CASSHSPGHEQYF

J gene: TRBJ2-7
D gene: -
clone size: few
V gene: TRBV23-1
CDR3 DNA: TGCGCCAGCAGTCAATCGTTCAGCTACGAGCAGTACTTC
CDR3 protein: CASSQSFSYEQYF

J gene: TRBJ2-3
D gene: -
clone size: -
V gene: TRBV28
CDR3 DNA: TGTGCCAGCAGTTCCCCGGACAGTTTATGGGCAGATACGCAGTATTTT
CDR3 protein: CASSSPDSLWADTQYF

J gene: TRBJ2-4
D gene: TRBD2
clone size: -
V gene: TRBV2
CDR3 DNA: TGTGCCAGCAGTCCCATAGCGGGAAAGGTTCAGTACTTC
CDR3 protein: CASSPIAGKVQYF

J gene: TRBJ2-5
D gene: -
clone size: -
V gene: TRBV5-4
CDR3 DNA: TGTGCCAGCAGCTTGGGACAGGACCAAGAGACCCAGTACTTC
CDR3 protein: CASSLGQDQETQYF

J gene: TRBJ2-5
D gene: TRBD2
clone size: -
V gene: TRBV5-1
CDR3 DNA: TGCGCCAGCAGCCCGGCGGGGGTAGGAGAGACCCAGTACTTC
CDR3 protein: CASSPAGVGETQYF

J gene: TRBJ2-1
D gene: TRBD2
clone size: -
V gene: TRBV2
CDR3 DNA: TGTGCCAGCAGTGGCCCCCGGTGGGCTAGCGGGCCAGCCTACAATGAGCAGTTCTTC
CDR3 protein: CASSGPRWASGPAYNEQFF

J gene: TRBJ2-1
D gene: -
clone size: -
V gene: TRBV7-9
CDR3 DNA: TGTGCCAGCAGCTCCGGGGTGGCGAATGAGCAGTTCTTC
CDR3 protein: CASSSGVANEQFF

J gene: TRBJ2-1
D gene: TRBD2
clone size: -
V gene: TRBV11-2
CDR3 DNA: TGTGCCAGCAGCCACTCTAGCGGAACCACGGGTGTCAATGAGCAGTTCTTC
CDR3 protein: CASSHSSGTTGVNEQFF

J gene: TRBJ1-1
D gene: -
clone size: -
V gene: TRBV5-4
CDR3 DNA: TGTGCCAGCAACCCCCCGTCGACAGCAGGTCCGGGCACTGAAGCTTTCTTT
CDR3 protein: CASNPPSTAGPGTEAFF

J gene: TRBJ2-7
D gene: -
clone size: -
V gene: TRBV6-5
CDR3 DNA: TGTGCCAGCCGGGCGGGTCCCCTCGAGCAGTACTTC
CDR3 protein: CASRAGPLEQYF

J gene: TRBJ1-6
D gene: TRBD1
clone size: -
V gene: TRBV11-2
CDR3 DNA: TGTGCCAGCAGCTTAGAAGGGGGCAGGGCTGTTTCACCCCTCCACTTT
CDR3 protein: CASSLEGGRAVSPLHF

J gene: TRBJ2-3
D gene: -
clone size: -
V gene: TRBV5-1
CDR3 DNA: TGCGCCAGCAGCTTGACAGTGGCAGATACGCAGTATTTT
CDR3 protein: CASSLTVADTQYF

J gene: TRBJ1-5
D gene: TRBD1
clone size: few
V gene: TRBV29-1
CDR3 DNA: TGCAGCGTGCGAGGGGGCCTGAATCAGCCCCAGCATTTT
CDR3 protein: CSVRGGLNQPQHF

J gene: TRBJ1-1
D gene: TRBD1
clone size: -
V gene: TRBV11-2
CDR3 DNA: TGTGCCAGCAGCAAAATAGATACAGGGGCCAAGAACACTGAAGCTTTCTTT
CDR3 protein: CASSKIDTGAKNTEAFF

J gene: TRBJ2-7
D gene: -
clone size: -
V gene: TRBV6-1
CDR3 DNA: TGTGCCAGCAGTGAAGCGCCTGGCGACAGTGGGGCGGCCGAGCAGTACTTC
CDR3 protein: CASSEAPGDSGAAEQYF

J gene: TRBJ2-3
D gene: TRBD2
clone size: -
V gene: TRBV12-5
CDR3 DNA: TGTGCTAGTGGTTCAACTAGCGGAGACACAGATACGCAGTATTTT
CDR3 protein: CASGSTSGDTDTQYF

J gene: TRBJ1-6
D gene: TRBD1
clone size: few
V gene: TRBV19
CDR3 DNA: TGTGCCAGTAGCCTTACAGGGGGATCACCCCTCCACTTT
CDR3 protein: CASSLTGGSPLHF

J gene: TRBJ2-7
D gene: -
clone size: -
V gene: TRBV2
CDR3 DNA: TGTGCCAGCAGTGTTCACGGGAGCTCCTACGAGCAGTACTTC
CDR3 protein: CASSVHGSSYEQYF

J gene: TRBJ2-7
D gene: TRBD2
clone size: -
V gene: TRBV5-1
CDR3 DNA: TGCGCCAGCAGCTTGGCGCTAGCGGGAGGGGCCTACGAGCAGTACTTC
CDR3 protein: CASSLALAGGAYEQYF

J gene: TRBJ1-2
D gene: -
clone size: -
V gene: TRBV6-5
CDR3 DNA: TGTGCCAGCAGTTATCGGGGGACGGGATACTATGGCTACACCTTC
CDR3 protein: CASSYRGTGYYGYTF

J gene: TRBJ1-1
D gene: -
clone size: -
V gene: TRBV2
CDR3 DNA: TGTGCCAGGAACAGGGCTAGGAACACTGAAGCTTTCTTT
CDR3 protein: CARNRARNTEAFF

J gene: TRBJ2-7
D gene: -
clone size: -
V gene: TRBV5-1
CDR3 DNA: TGCGCCAGCAGCCCCGGGGTAGCGGAGGCCCACGAGCAGTACTTC
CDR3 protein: CASSPGVAEAHEQYF

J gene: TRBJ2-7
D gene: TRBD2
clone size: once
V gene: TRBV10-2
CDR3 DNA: TGCGCCAGCAGTGAGATCCCTAGCGGGAGCTCCTACGAGCAGTACTTC
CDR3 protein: CASSEIPSGSSYEQYF

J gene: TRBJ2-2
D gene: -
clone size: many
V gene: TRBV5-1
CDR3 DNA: TGCGCCAGCAGCGGCGGGACTTGGGAGCTGTTTTTT
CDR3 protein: CASSGGTWELFF

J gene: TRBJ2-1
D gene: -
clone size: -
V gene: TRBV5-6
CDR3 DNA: TGTGCCAGCAGCTTTGGAGGGGGCGCATACAATGAGCAGTTCTTC
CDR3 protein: CASSFGGGAYNEQFF

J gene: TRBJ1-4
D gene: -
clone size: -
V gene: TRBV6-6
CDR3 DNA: TGTGCCAGTCTTCCACCAGCAACTAATGAAAAACTGTTTTTT
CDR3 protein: CASLPPATNEKLFF

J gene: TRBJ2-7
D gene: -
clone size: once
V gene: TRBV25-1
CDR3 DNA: TGTGCCAGCAGACGCGGGTCCGGGAGTTACGAGCAGTACTTC
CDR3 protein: CASRRGSGSYEQYF

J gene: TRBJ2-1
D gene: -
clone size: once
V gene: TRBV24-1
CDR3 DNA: TGTGCCACCAGTGCCCTGGAGGGGTCGGCCTACAATGAGCAGTTCTTC
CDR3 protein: CATSALEGSAYNEQFF

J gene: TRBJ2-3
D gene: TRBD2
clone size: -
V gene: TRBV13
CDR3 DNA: TGTGCCAGCAGCTCCAGGGGGGGGACTAGCGCCCCCGATACGCAGTATTTT
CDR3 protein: CASSSRGGTSAPDTQYF

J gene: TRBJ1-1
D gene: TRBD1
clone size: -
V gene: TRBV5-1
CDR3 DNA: TGCGCCAGCAGCTGGACAGGACAGGAGAATTTGAACACTGAAGCTTTCTTT
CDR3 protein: CASSWTGQENLNTEAFF

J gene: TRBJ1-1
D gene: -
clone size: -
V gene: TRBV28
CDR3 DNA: TGTGCCAGCAGTTTCATGCCCCCGGGGGGGAACACTGAAGCTTTCTTT
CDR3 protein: CASSFMPPGGNTEAFF

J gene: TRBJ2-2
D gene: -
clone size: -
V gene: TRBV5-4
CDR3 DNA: TGTGCCAGCAGCTTTCAGAAGACCGGGGAGCTGTTTTTT
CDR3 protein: CASSFQKTGELFF

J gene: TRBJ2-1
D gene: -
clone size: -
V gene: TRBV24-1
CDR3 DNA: TGTGCCACCAGTGATTCCCAGGGAGGAGGGCGCAATGAGCAGTTCTTC
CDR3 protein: CATSDSQGGGRNEQFF

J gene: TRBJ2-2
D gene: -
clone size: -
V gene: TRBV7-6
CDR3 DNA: TGTGCCAGCAGCTTACATCCCAGGGAGCTGTTTTTT
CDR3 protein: CASSLHPRELFF

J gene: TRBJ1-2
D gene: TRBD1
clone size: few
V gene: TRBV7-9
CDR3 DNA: TGTGCCAGCAGTTTCGGTACAGGGGGTAGCAACTATGGCTACACCTTC
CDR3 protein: CASSFGTGGSNYGYTF

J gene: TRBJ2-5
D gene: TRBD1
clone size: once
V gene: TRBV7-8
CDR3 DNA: TGTGCCAGCAGCTTATCGGGACAGACTTTAGGTACCCAGTACTTC
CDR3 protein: CASSLSGQTLGTQYF

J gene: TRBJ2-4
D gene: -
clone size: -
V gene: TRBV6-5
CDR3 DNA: TGTGCCAGCAGGGGAGTAGGTTCGGGGGATAACATTCAGTACTTC
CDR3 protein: CASRGVGSGDNIQYF

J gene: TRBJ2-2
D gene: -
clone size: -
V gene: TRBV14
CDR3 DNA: TGTGCCAGCAGCCCTGGACTTAACACCGGGGAGCTGTTTTTT
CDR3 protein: CASSPGLNTGELFF

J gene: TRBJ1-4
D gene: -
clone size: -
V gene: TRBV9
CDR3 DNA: TGTGCCAGCAGCCCGACCGGTGGGCTTACTAATGAAAAACTGTTTTTT
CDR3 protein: CASSPTGGLTNEKLFF

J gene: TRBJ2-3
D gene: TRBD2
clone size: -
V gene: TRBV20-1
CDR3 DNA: TGCAGTGCTAGTTTAGCGGGAGGCACAGATACGCAGTATTTT
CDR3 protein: CSASLAGGTDTQYF

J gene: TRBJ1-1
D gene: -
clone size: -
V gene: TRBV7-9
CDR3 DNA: TGTGCCAGCAGCCCCGGGGAGGGAGGGGACACTGAAGCTTTCTTT
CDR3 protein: CASSPGEGGDTEAFF

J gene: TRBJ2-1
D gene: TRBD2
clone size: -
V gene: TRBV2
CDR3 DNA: TGTGCCAGCACCGCTTTCCTAGCGGCCATGAGCTCCTACAATGAGCAGTTCTTC
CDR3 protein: CASTAFLAAMSSYNEQFF

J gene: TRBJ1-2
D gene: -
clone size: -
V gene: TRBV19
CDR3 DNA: TGTGCCAGTAGTATCCGGACACAGTCTAACTATGGCTACACCTTC
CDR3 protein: CASSIRTQSNYGYTF

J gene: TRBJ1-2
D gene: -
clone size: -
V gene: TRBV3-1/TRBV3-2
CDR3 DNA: TGTGCCAGCAGCCAAGACAGGGCCCTTGGGGGCTACACCTTC
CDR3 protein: CASSQDRALGGYTF

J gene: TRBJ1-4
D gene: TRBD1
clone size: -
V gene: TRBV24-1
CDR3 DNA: TGTGCCACCAGTGAACCCACAGGGGGCGGTAGGGAAAAACTGTTTTTT
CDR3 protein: CATSEPTGGGREKLFF

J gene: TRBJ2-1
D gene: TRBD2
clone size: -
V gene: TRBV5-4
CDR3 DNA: TGTGCCAGCAGCCCCTCGCCTAGCGGGATCTACAATGAGCAGTTCTTC
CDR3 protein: CASSPSPSGIYNEQFF

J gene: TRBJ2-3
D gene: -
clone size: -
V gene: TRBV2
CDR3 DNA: TGTGCCAGCAGTGTACGTAGCGCTCCCAGCACAGATACGCAGTATTTT
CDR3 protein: CASSVRSAPSTDTQYF

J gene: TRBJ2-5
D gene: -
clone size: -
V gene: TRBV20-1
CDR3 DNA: TGCAGTGTTTCTCCGCGGGAGACCCAGTACTTC
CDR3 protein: CSVSPRETQYF

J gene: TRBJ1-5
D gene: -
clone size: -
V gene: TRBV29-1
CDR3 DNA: TGCAGCGTTGCGCCAGGAGGTGGGAATCAGCCCCAGCATTTT
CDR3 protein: CSVAPGGGNQPQHF

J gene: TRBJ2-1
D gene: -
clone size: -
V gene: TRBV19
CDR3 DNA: TGTGCCAGTACCCCGGGAAGGGGGGGCGAGCAGTTCTTC
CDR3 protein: CASTPGRGGEQFF

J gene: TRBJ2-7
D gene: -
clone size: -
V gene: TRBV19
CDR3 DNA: TGTGCCAGTAGTGAGGGGGTCGAGCAGTACTTC
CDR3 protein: CASSEGVEQYF

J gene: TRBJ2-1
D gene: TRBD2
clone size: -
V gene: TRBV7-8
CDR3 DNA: TGTGCCAGCAGCCCAATCCGAGCGGGAGGTAATGAGCAGTTCTTC
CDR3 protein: CASSPIRAGGNEQFF

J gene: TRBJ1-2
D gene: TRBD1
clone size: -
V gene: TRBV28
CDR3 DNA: TGTGCCAGCAGTTTTCCCGGGACAGCAGGGAATGGCTACACCTTC
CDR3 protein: CASSFPGTAGNGYTF